This T cell receptor beta chain stems from a study of regulatory T cells in long-lasting Graves disease. For the study at large: The antithyroid drugs taken by newly diagnosed Graves' patients had been used for under 3 months.

The authors built TCR beta libraries using iRepertoire HTBI primers and Arm-PCR of CDR3 regions. One entry per CDR3 protein, called by TCRdb with MiXCR from the multiplex PCR reads. Of 500,000 to 700,000 distinct CDR3 sequences in the sample, about 15% are singletons; the top ten hold about 17%. CDR1 and CDR2 from the germline V gene are MDHEN and SYDVKM. The CDR3 is 15 residues long. Trimming cost V 3 bases and J 2 bases; bases outside gene matches: 4. Study-wide findings and caveats: Since the sample size was small, accuracy may have been reduced.

As to time point: newly diagnosed GD, antithyroid drugs for less than 3 months. PBMC RNA served as the TCR library source. EDTA tubes received around 9.9 milliliters of collected peripheral blood. This clonotype has at least ten counts. Its antigen remains unknown. These data also featured in a second study, about T cells in Graves' hyperthyroidism and ophthalmopathy.

The V gene is TRBV28, the J gene TRBJ1-2; 9 bases align to TRBD1. This receptor was identified in a woman in her twenties or thirties with Graves disease. The sequencing here drew on peripheral blood mononuclear cells (PBMCs), taken at new diagnosis, from a patient treated with antithyroid drugs. CDR3 sequence reads: CASSFRDRVNYGYTF. The CDR3 region has the DNA TGTGCCAGCAGTTTTAGGGACAGGGTGAACTATGGCTACACCTTC.